This is a list of T cell receptor beta chains from one sample in a study of blood T cell repertoires in COVID-19. The repertoire was sequenced with immunoSEQ multiplex PCR; TCRdb's copy has only in-frame clones and lacks some. The repertoire holds 95,000 to 110,000 clones, with around 83% as singletons. The specimen was peripheral blood. These receptors came from a woman older than 75 with active or convalescent COVID-19. CDR3s include the opening cysteine and the closing phenylalanine or tryptophan. D genes are given only for firm matches. Clone size is given for some rows only: seen once, a few or many times, or a class if the clone is expanded.

cdr3_nt cdr3_aa v_call clone_size j_call cdr3_length d_call
TGTGCCAGCAGCTTGGGTGGGACAGGACAAGAGACCCAGTACTTC CASSLGGTGQETQYF TRBV5-4 - TRBJ2-5 15 TRBD1
TGTGCCAGCAGTTACTCGAGAGGGGACAGTGGTCCTGAAGCTTTCTTT CASSYSRGDSGPEAFF TRBV6-2/TRBV6-3 few TRBJ1-1 16 TRBD1
TGCGCCAGCAGCTTCAACTACGGACAGGACGAAGCTTTCTTT CASSFNYGQDEAFF TRBV5-1 - TRBJ1-1 14 TRBD1
TGTGCCAGTAGCCGACAGGGGGCGTACTACGAGCAGTACTTC CASSRQGAYYEQYF TRBV19 once TRBJ2-7 14 TRBD1
TGTGCCAGTAGAAGAACCGGGACACCTCGACAGACCTACGAGCAGTACTTC CASRRTGTPRQTYEQYF TRBV19 - TRBJ2-7 17 -
TGTGCCAGCAGCAGGGACTTCACAGATACGCAGTATTTT CASSRDFTDTQYF TRBV9 - TRBJ2-3 13 -
TGCGCCAGCAGTCAACCGAGAAGGGGATCCAATCAGCCCCAGCATTTT CASSQPRRGSNQPQHF TRBV23-1 - TRBJ1-5 16 -
TGTGCCAGTAGTATAACAGGGCCCAGCACAGATACGCAGTATTTT CASSITGPSTDTQYF TRBV19 few TRBJ2-3 15 -
TGTGCCAGCAGCTTAGTAGTGCCAGGGGTGAACACTGAAGCTTTCTTT CASSLVVPGVNTEAFF TRBV7-6 - TRBJ1-1 16 -
TGTGCCAGCAGCAAGACCCAGCGACTAGCGGGGGCCCCGTCATTCACAGATACGCAGTATTTT CASSKTQRLAGAPSFTDTQYF TRBV12-1 few TRBJ2-3 21 -
TGTGCCAGCAGCTTTGACATGGTCAATCAGCCCCAGCATTTT CASSFDMVNQPQHF TRBV5-5 - TRBJ1-5 14 -
TGTGCCAGCAGCCAAGTGCGGGGACAGGGCGGGTACGAGCAGTACTTC CASSQVRGQGGYEQYF TRBV4-2 - TRBJ2-7 16 TRBD1
TGTGCCATCTCAAAAGGGGGTGGGGTTGTCTACGAGCAGTACTTC CAISKGGGVVYEQYF TRBV6-5 - TRBJ2-7 15 -
TGTGCCAGCAGTCCCGGACAGGGAGAGGTCAATCAGCCCCAGCATTTT CASSPGQGEVNQPQHF TRBV6-6 - TRBJ1-5 16 TRBD1
TGTGCCAGCAGTGAGATGAGAGTCTCTGGAAACACCATATATTTT CASSEMRVSGNTIYF TRBV25-1 - TRBJ1-3 15 -